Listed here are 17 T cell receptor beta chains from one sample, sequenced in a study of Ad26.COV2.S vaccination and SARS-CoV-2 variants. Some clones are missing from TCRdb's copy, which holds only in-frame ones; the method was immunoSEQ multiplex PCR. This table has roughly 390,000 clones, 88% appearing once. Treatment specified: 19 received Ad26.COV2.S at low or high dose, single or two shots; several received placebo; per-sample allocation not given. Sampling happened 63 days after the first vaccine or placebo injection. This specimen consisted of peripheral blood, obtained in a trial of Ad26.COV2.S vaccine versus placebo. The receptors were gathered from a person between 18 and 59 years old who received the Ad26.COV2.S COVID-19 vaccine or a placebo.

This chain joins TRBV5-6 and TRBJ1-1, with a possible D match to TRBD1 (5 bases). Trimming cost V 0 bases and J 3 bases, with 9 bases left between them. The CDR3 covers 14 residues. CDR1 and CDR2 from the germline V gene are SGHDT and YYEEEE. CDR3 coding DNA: TGTGCCAGCAGCTTGGCCTGGGGGGACACTGAAGCTTTCTTT. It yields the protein CASSLAWGDTEAFF.

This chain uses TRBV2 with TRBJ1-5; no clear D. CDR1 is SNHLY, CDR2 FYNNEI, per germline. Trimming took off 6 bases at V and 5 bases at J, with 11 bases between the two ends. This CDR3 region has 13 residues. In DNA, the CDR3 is TGTGCCAGCAGGTCATCCCTAGATCAGCCCCAGCATTTT. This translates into CASRSSLDQPQHF.

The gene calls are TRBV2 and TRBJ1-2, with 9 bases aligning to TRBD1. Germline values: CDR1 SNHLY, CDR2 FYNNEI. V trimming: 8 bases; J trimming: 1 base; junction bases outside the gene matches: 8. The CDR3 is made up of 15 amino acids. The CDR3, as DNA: TGTGCCAGCGCTCTCCGGGGACAGGGTAACTATGGCTACACCTTC. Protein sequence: CASALRGQGNYGYTF. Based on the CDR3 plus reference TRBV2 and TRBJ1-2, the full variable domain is EPEVTQTPSHQVTQMGQEVILRCVPISNHLYFYWYRQILGQKVEFLVSFYNNEISEKSEIFDDQFSVERPDGSNFTLKIRSTKLEDSAMYFCASALRGQGNYGYTFGSGTRLTVV.

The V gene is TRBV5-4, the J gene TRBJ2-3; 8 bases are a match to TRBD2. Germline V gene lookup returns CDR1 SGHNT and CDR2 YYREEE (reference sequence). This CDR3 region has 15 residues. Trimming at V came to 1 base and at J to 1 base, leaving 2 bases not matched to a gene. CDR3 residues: CASSLMRGGTDTQYF. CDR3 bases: TGTGCCAGCAGCTTGATGCGGGGGGGCACAGATACGCAGTATTTT. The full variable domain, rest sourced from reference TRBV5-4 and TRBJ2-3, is ETGVTQSPTHLIKTRGQQVTLRCSSQSGHNTVSWYQQALGQGPQFIFQYYREEENGRGNFPPRFSGLQFPNYSSELNVNALELDDSALYLCASSLMRGGTDTQYFGPGTRLTVL.

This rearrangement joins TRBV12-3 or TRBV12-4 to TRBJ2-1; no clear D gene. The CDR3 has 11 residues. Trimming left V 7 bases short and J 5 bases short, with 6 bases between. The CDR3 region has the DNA TGTGCCAGCACCAACGACAATGAGCAGTTCTTC. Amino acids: CASTNDNEQFF.

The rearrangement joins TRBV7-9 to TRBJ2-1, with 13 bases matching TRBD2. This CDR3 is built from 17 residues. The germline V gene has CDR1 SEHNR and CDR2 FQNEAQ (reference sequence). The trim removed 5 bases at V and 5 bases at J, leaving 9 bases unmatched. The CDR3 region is CASSHGLAGAFDNEQFF. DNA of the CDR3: TGTGCCAGCAGCCACGGACTAGCGGGGGCTTTCGACAATGAGCAGTTCTTC. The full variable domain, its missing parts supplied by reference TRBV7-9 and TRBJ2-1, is DTGVSQNPRHKITKRGQNVTFRCDPISEHNRLYWYRQTLGQGPEFLTYFQNEAQLEKSRLLSDRFSAERPKGSFSTLEIQRTEQGDSAMYLCASSHGLAGAFDNEQFFGPGTRLTVL.

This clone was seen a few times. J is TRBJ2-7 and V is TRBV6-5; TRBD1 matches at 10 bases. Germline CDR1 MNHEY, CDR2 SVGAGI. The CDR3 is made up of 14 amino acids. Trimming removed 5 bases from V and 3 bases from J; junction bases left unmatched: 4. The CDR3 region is CASSTTGGFYEQYF. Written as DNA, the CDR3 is TGTGCCAGCAGTACGACAGGGGGCTTCTACGAGCAGTACTTC.

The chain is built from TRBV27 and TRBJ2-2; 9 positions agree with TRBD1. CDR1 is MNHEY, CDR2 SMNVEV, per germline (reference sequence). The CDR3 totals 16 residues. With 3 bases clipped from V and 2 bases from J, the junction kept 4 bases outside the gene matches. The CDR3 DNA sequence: TGTGCCAGCAGTTTGTGGGACAGGGTAAACACCGGGGAGCTGTTTTTT. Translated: CASSLWDRVNTGELFF.

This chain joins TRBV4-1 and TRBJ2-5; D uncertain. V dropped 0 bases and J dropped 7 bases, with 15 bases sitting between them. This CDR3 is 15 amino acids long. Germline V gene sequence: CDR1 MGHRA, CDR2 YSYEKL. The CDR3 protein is CASSQEGRYFATQYF. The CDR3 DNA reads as TGCGCCAGCAGCCAAGAAGGGCGGTACTTCGCGACCCAGTACTTC.

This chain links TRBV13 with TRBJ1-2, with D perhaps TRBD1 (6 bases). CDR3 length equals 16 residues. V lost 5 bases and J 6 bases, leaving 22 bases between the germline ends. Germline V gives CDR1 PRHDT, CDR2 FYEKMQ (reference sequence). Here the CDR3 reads CASSRTGTSKKDGYTF. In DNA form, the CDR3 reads TGTGCCAGCAGCCGGACCGGGACATCAAAGAAGGATGGCTACACCTTC.

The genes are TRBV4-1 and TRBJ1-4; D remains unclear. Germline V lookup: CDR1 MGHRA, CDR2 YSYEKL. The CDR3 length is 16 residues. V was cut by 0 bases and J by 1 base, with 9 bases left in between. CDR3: CASSQDREGTNEKLFF. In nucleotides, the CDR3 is TGCGCCAGCAGCCAAGATAGAGAGGGAACTAATGAAAAACTGTTTTTT.

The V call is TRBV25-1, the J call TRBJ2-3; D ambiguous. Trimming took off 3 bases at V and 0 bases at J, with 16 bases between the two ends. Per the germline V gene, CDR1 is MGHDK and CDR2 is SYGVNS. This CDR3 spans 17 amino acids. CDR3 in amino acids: CASSDWAVRTSTDTQYF. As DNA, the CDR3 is TGTGCCAGCAGTGATTGGGCGGTGAGAACCAGCACAGATACGCAGTATTTT.

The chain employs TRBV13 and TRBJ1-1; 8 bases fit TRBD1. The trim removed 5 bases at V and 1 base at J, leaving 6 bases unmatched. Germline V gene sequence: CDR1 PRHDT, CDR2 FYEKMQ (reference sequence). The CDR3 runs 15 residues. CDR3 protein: CASSAPGTGNTEAFF. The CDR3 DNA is TGTGCCAGCAGCGCGCCCGGGACAGGGAACACTGAAGCTTTCTTT.

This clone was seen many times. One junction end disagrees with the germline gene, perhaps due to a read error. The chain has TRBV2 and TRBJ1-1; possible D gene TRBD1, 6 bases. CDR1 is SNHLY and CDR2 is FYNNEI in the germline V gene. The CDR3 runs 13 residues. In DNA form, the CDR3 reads TGTGCCAGCAGCGAAGGACAGTCCCTCTTAGCTTTCTTT. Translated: CASSEGQSLLAFF.

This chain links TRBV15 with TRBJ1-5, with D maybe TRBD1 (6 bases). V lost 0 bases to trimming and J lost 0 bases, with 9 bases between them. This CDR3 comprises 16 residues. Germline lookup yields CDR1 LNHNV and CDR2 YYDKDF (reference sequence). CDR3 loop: CATSRENRASNQPQHF. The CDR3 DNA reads TGTGCCACCAGCAGAGAAAACAGGGCTAGCAATCAGCCCCAGCATTTT.

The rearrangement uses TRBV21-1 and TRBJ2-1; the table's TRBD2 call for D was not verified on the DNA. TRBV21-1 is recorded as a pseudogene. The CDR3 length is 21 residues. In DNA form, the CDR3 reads TGTGCCAGCAGCCCTCCCCCCGGGTGCGCCCCGGCGGGGAGCTCCTACAATGAGCAGTTCTTC. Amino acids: CASSPPPGCAPAGSSYNEQFF.

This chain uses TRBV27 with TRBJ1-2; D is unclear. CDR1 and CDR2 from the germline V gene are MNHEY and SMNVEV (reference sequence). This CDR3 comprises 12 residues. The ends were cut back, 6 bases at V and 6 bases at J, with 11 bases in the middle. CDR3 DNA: TGTGCCAGCAGGATTGGGTTAAATGGCTACACCTTC. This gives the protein CASRIGLNGYTF.